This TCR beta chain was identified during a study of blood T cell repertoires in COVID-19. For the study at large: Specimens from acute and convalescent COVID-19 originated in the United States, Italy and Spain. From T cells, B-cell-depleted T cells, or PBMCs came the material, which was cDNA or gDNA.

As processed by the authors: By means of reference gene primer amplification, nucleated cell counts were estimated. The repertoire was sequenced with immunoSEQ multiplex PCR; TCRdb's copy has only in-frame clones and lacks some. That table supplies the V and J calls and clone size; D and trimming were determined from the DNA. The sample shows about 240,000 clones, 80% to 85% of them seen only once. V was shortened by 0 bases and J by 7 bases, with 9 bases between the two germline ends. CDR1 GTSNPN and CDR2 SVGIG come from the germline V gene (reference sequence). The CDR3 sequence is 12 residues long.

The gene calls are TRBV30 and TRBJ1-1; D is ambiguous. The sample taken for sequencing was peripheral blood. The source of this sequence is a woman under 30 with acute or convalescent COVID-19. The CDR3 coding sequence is TGTGCCTGGAGTGTCTTCGGGGTTGAAGCTTTCTTT. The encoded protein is CAWSVFGVEAFF. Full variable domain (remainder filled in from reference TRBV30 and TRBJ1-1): SQTIHQWPATLVQPVGSPLSLECTVEGTSNPNLYWYRQAAGRGLQLLFYSVGIGQISSEVPQNLSASRPQDRQFILSSKKLLLSDSGFYLCAWSVFGVEAFFGQGTRLTVV.